These 21 T cell receptor beta chains were sequenced from one sample in a study of radiotherapy plus CTLA-4 blockade in lung cancer. Produced via immunoSEQ multiplex PCR; TCRdb's table is partial and in-frame only. The data show about 78,000 clones, more than 85% seen once. This specimen was peripheral blood, taken from a patient treated with radiotherapy plus ipilimumab. Every receptor here comes from a human donor with non-small cell lung cancer who had stable disease on radiotherapy plus ipilimumab.

The chain uses TRBV5-4 and TRBJ1-6; D is ambiguous. The CDR3 has 14 residues. V was clipped by 2 bases and J by 0 bases, with 3 bases between them. Germline CDR1 SGHNT, CDR2 YYREEE (reference sequence). CDR3 DNA: TGTGCCAGCAGCTTCAGCTCCTATAATTCACCCCTCCACTTT. It codes for CASSFSSYNSPLHF.

The gene calls are TRBV5-1 and TRBJ2-3; D is unclear. The CDR3 sequence is 14 residues long. The germline V gene encodes CDR1 SGHRS and CDR2 YFSETQ. V was cut by 0 bases and J by 4 bases, with 9 bases left in between. The CDR3 region is CASSLGPPADTQYF. Written as DNA, the CDR3 is TGCGCCAGCAGCTTGGGACCACCGGCAGATACGCAGTATTTT. Full variable domain (remainder filled in from reference TRBV5-1 and TRBJ2-3): KAGVTQTPRYLIKTRGQQVTLSCSPISGHRSVSWYQQTPGQGLQFLFEYFSETQRNKGNFPGRFSGRQFSNSRSEMNVSTLELGDSALYLCASSLGPPADTQYFGPGTRLTVL.

The CDR3 loop is CASSSGRGYGYTF. CDR3 nucleotide sequence: TGTGCCAGCAGCTCCGGGAGGGGCTATGGCTACACCTTC. The chain joins TRBV7-3 to TRBJ1-2, with D possibly TRBD1 on 5 matching bases. This CDR3 spans 13 amino acids. CDR1 is SGHTA, CDR2 FQGTGA, per germline. The V and J ends lost 4 bases and 4 bases respectively, with 10 bases between them.

V gene TRBV7-9 combines with J gene TRBJ2-1; D ambiguous. From germline, CDR1 is SEHNR and CDR2 FQNEAQ (reference sequence). This CDR3 contains 12 residues. The ends were cut back, 5 bases at V and 10 bases at J, with 12 bases in the middle. CDR3 amino acids: CASSQSKIEQFF. Here the CDR3 DNA reads TGTGCCAGCAGCCAAAGTAAGATCGAGCAGTTCTTC.

This chain joins TRBV15 and TRBJ2-5, with a tentative D call TRBD2 (5 bases). TRBJ2-7 matches the DNA end more closely, so the J call is doubtful. This CDR3 is built from 16 residues. The germline V gene has CDR1 LNHNV and CDR2 YYDKDF (reference sequence). The CDR3 region is CATSSLLRGPTYEQYF. CDR3 bases: TGTGCCACCAGCAGCCTCTTAAGAGGGCCCACCTACGAGCAGTACTTC.

This clone was seen once. This chain links TRBV18 with TRBJ1-1; 9 nucleotides agree with TRBD1. Trimming cost V 4 bases and J 4 bases; bases outside gene matches: 7. Germline values: CDR1 KGHSH, CDR2 LQKENI. This CDR3 is built from 15 residues. CDR3 DNA sequence: TGTGCCAGCTCACGTATGGACAGGGGCCCCACTGAAGCTTTCTTT. It yields the protein CASSRMDRGPTEAFF.

About this clone: The germline gene is not matched at one end of the junction; a read error may be the cause. The DNA for the CDR3 is TGTGCCAGCAGTCTAGGGGTATCCTACGAGCAGTGCTTC. Translated, it gives CASSLGVSYEQCF. The gene calls are TRBV28 and TRBJ2-7; D perhaps matches TRBD1 (5 bases). The CDR3 loop spans 13 amino acids. CDR1 and CDR2 from the germline V gene are MDHEN and SYDVKM.

J is TRBJ2-7 and V is TRBV5-6, with no clear D. The V and J ends lost 4 bases and 5 bases respectively, with 13 bases between them. The germline V gene encodes CDR1 SGHDT and CDR2 YYEEEE. This CDR3 region has 13 residues. CDR3 amino acids: CASSRNALHEQYF. In DNA, the CDR3 is TGTGCCAGCAGCCGGAACGCCCTCCACGAGCAGTACTTC.

The rearrangement links TRBV7-2 to TRBJ2-5; TRBD2 matches 10 bases. Trimming at V came to 2 bases and at J to 5 bases, leaving 8 bases not matched to a gene. Germline values: CDR1 SGHTA, CDR2 FQGNSA. The length of the CDR3 is 16 residues. CDR3 region: CASSLQSGGAGETQYF. CDR3 in DNA: TGTGCCAGCAGCTTACAGAGCGGGGGGGCCGGGGAGACCCAGTACTTC.

The V call is TRBV9, the J call TRBJ2-7; 7 positions agree with TRBD2. V lost 4 bases, J lost 7 bases, and 11 bases stayed unmatched. Looked up from germline, CDR1 is SGDLS and CDR2 is YYNGEE. The CDR3 consists of 14 residues. The CDR3 DNA follows: TGTGCCAGCAGCTCTGTGGGCGGGAGTACGGAGCAGTACTTC. Its protein product is CASSSVGGSTEQYF.

This clone was recorded a few times. The V gene is TRBV5-6, the J gene TRBJ1-4, with D tentatively TRBD1 (6 bases). V dropped 4 bases and J dropped 13 bases, with 14 bases sitting between them. This CDR3 region has 12 residues. Germline assignment: CDR1 SGHDT and CDR2 YYEEEE. The CDR3 sequence: CASSTPGGGLFF. The CDR3, as DNA: TGTGCCAGCAGCACCCCGGGGGGCGGACTGTTTTTT.

This chain joins TRBV18 and TRBJ2-7; 13 bases map to TRBD2. Germline lookup yields CDR1 KGHSH and CDR2 LQKENI. The CDR3 length is 15 residues. The junction had 3 bases not matched to a gene; V was cut back by 5 bases and J by 2 bases. CDR3 DNA: TGTGCCAGCTCAACGGGGACTAGCGGGACCTACGAGCAGTACTTC. Its translation: CASSTGTSGTYEQYF.

On this clone: One end of the junction does not line up with germline, which may come from a read error. The rearrangement joins TRBV13 to TRBJ1-6, with a possible D match to TRBD1 (5 bases). Germline CDR1 is PRHDT and CDR2 is FYEKMQ (reference sequence). The CDR3 extends over 16 amino acids. The CDR3 spells CASKRGARPLGSPFHF. In DNA, the CDR3 is TGTGCCAGCAAGAGAGGGGCTCGGCCCCTTGGTTCACCCTTCCACTTT.

The chain carries TRBV7-6 and TRBJ2-4, with TRBD1 identical over 7 bases. After removal of 0 bases from V and 8 bases from J, the junction contained 4 bases not matched to a gene. This CDR3 spans 14 amino acids. CDR1 SGHVS and CDR2 FNYEAQ come from the germline V gene. This chain's CDR3 is CASSLAGGRDIQYF. For the CDR3, the DNA is TGTGCCAGCAGCTTAGCAGGGGGCAGGGACATTCAGTACTTC. Based on the CDR3 plus reference TRBV7-6 and TRBJ2-4, the full variable domain is GAGVSQSPRYKVTKRGQDVALRCDPISGHVSLYWYRQALGQGPEFLTYFNYEAQQDKSGLPNDRFSAERPEGSISTLTIQRTEQRDSAMYRCASSLAGGRDIQYFGAGTRLSVL.

The chain combines TRBV7-8 with TRBJ1-1, with 12 bases that match TRBD1. After removal of 8 bases from V and 5 bases from J, the junction contained 9 bases not matched to a gene. The CDR3 has 15 amino acids. The germline V gene encodes CDR1 SGHVS and CDR2 FQNEAQ. The CDR3 DNA reads TGTGCCAGCGCCGGGACAGGGGGCAGAGGGACTGAAGCTTTCTTT. The encoded protein is CASAGTGGRGTEAFF.

This chain uses TRBV28 with TRBJ1-5, with TRBD1 matching 12 bases. Germline CDR1 reads MDHEN; CDR2 reads SYDVKM. The CDR3 is 15 amino acids. The junction had 6 bases not matched to a gene; V was cut back by 6 bases and J by 6 bases. CDR3 DNA sequence: TGTGCCAGCAGGCGGGACAGGGGGCTCATTCAGCCCCAGCATTTT. Translation: CASRRDRGLIQPQHF.

Only one count was recorded for this clone. V gene TRBV27 combines with J gene TRBJ2-3, with no clear D. Germline CDR1 and CDR2: MNHEY and SMNVEV (reference sequence). Trimming cost V 6 bases and J 0 bases, with 13 bases left between them. The CDR3 is made up of 15 amino acids. The CDR3 loop is CASRSRGFSTDTQYF. The CDR3 DNA sequence: TGTGCCAGCAGGTCGCGTGGGTTTAGCACAGATACGCAGTATTTT.

The V and J genes are TRBV28 and TRBJ1-2; 10 bases line up with TRBD1. The CDR3 runs to 22 residues. Trimming cost V 3 bases and J 0 bases; bases outside gene matches: 22. CDR1 and CDR2 from the germline V gene are MDHEN and SYDVKM. For the CDR3, the DNA is TGTGCCAGCAGTTTTCTCTTTATCTCTTCCTCGGGACAGGGGAACTCTAACTATGGCTACACCTTC. Amino acid sequence: CASSFLFISSSGQGNSNYGYTF.

The chain couples TRBV28 to TRBJ2-5, with 11 bases aligning to TRBD2. This CDR3 has 16 amino acids. CDR1 is MDHEN, CDR2 SYDVKM, per germline. The trim removed 6 bases at V and 4 bases at J, leaving 10 bases unmatched. CDR3 sequence: CASSHRSGGGRETQYF. In DNA, the CDR3 is TGTGCCAGCAGCCACCGTAGCGGGGGGGGGAGAGAGACCCAGTACTTC.

This chain connects TRBV29-1 to TRBJ2-3; D ambiguous. The CDR3 consists of 11 residues. CDR1 SQVTM and CDR2 ANQGSEA come from the germline V gene. The germline V and J ends were trimmed by 7 bases and 2 bases, with 7 bases remaining between them. The CDR3 nucleotides are TGCAGCGCTGGCCCCACAGATACGCAGTATTTT. Protein: CSAGPTDTQYF.

This clone was observed a handful of times. The CDR3 loop reads CASSLGGVGTGELFF. In DNA form, the CDR3 reads TGCGCCAGCAGCCTCGGGGGGGTAGGCACCGGGGAGCTGTTTTTT. This sequence joins TRBV5-1 and TRBJ2-2; 8 nucleotides match TRBD2. The V segment lost 4 bases and the J segment 4 bases; nucleotides outside the gene matches: 6. CDR3 length: 15 amino acids. Germline CDR1 is SGHRS and CDR2 is YFSETQ.